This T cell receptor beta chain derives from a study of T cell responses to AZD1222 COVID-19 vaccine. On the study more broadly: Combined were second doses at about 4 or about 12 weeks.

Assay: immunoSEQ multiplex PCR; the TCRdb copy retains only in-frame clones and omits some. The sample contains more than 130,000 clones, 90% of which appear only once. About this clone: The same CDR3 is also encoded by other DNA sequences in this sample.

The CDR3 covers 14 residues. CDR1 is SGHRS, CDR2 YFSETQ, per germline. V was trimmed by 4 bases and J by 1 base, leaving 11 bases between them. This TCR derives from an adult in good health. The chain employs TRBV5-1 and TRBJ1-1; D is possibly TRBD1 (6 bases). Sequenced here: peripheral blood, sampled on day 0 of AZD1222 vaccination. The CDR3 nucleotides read TGCGCCAGCAGCCTACTGGGACAGAACACTGAAGCTTTCTTT. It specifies CASSLLGQNTEAFF. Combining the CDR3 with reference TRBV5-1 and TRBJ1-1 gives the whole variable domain KAGVTQTPRYLIKTRGQQVTLSCSPISGHRSVSWYQQTPGQGLQFLFEYFSETQRNKGNFPGRFSGRQFSNSRSEMNVSTLELGDSALYLCASSLLGQNTEAFFGQGTRLTVV.